The clone carrying this T cell receptor beta chain was seen ten or more times. No antigen is known for it. This specimen comes from a study of T-cell reconstitution after alpha-beta-depleted transplantation in children. Findings of the study overall: There were some patients whose high TCRbeta diversity at day 60 came from surviving recipient T cells and thymic progenitors. Alpha-beta T cells about two months after transplant reportedly derived from several hundred expanded graft clones. T-cell counts and diversity at one year post-transplant came mainly from newly produced T cells.

J lost 3 bases, V lost 6 bases, and 4 bases had no gene match. The germline CDR1 and CDR2 sequences are ENHRY and SYGVKD. This CDR3 is built from 14 residues. Unique molecular identifiers were used in preparing the TCRbeta library. Each CDR3 protein is one row after TCRdb ran MiXCR on the PCR reads. The table includes around 440,000 distinct CDR3 sequences, around 15% detected once. The specimen comprised PBMCs, mostly from graft donor cells, sampled 360 days after TCRalphabeta/CD19-depleted stem cell transplant. The clonotype comes from a boy under two years old who had a stem cell transplant for Wiskott-Aldrich syndrome, so the T cells may come from the graft donor. The rearrangement joins TRBV10-3 to TRBJ2-3; 9 bases agree with TRBD1. DNA of the CDR3: TGTGCCATCAGGAATGGACAGGGGACAGATACGCAGTATTTT. It encodes CAIRNGQGTDTQYF.